These 24 T cell receptor beta chains originate from one sample sequenced in a study of siplizumab effects on memory and regulatory T cells. Assay used: immunoSEQ multiplex PCR; TCRdb lists only in-frame clones, some missing. Seen here are about 100,000 clones, approximately 90% observed once, and the top ten hold 1.1%. Material: CD4+ T cells sorted from blood. Receptor source: a human donor in good health.

As to this clone: This same CDR3 is encoded by further DNA sequences in the sample. The chain links TRBV5-6 to TRBJ1-1; D is uncertain. This CDR3 is built from 12 residues. Germline CDR1 reads SGHDT; CDR2 reads YYEEEE. V was shortened by 1 base and J by 5 bases, with 6 bases between the two germline ends. This CDR3 reads CASSLRGTEAFF. The CDR3 DNA sequence: TGTGCCAGCAGCTTGCGTGGGACTGAAGCTTTCTTT.

The J gene is TRBJ1-1, the V gene TRBV28; 7 nucleotides agree with TRBD1. CDR3 size: 15 residues. V lost 7 bases and J lost 2; bases outside the gene matches: 10. Germline V lookup: CDR1 MDHEN, CDR2 SYDVKM. CDR3: CASKLEDRPNTEAFF. For the CDR3, the DNA is TGTGCCAGCAAACTAGAGGACAGGCCAAACACTGAAGCTTTCTTT.

J is TRBJ2-2 and V is TRBV6-6; D not certain. The germline CDR1 and CDR2 sequences are MNHNY and SVGAGI (reference sequence). V shed 6 bases and J shed 1 base, with 12 bases lying between them. The CDR3 contains 15 residues. The CDR3: CASRIRSQNTGELFF. Written as DNA, the CDR3 is TGTGCCAGCAGGATAAGGAGCCAGAACACCGGGGAGCTGTTTTTT.

The chain couples TRBV28 to TRBJ1-3; 8 bases map to TRBD1. The V segment lost 7 bases and the J segment 3 bases; nucleotides outside the gene matches: 11. CDR1 is MDHEN and CDR2 is SYDVKM in the germline V gene. The CDR3 runs to 16 residues. The CDR3 loop reads CASKILQGAGGNTIYF. CDR3 DNA sequence: TGTGCCAGCAAAATACTCCAGGGGGCCGGTGGAAACACCATATATTTT.

About this clone: Relative to the germline gene, one junction end is altered; a read error may explain this. This chain connects TRBV15 to TRBJ1-2; D gene unclear. The CDR3 has 16 amino acids. The V gene's germline CDR1 is LNHNV and CDR2 YYDKDF (reference sequence). The CDR3 here is CATGSNSWDSNYGYTF. CDR3 sequence (DNA): TGTGCCACCGGCAGTAACTCTTGGGATAGTAACTATGGCTACACCTTC.

This clone turned up a few times. V is TRBV5-6 and J is TRBJ2-1; D uncertain. Between the trimmed V and J ends, which lost 0 bases and 1 base, there was a span of 11 bases. Germline V gene sequence: CDR1 SGHDT, CDR2 YYEEEE. This CDR3 region has 16 residues. The CDR3 protein is CASSLGDRRSYNEQFF. CDR3 nucleotides: TGTGCCAGCAGCTTGGGGGATCGCCGTTCCTACAATGAGCAGTTCTTC.

The rearrangement links TRBV29-1 to TRBJ1-1, with unresolved D. Germline V lookup: CDR1 SQVTM, CDR2 ANQGSEA. This CDR3 comprises 14 residues. V was shortened by 4 bases and J by 1 base, with 13 bases between the two germline ends. CDR3 sequence (DNA): TGCAGCGTTGTTTCCCTGGGCACGAACACTGAAGCTTTCTTT. Amino acid sequence: CSVVSLGTNTEAFF.

This clone was seen once. The V gene is TRBV7-6, the J gene TRBJ1-2, with TRBD1 matching over 7 bases. Germline V gene data show CDR1 as SGHVS and CDR2 as FNYEAQ. V lost 3 bases and J lost 0; bases outside the gene matches: 7. This CDR3 has 16 residues. The DNA for the CDR3 is TGTGCCAGCAGCTTGGTAGGGACAGATTCTAACTATGGCTACACCTTC. It specifies CASSLVGTDSNYGYTF.

The chain joins TRBV18 to TRBJ2-5; D may be TRBD2 (5 bases). The CDR3 totals 16 residues. V gave up 3 bases and J gave up 6 bases, with 20 bases separating them. CDR1 and CDR2 from the germline V gene are KGHSH and LQKENI. CDR3 sequence reads: CASSPSLGRTGKTQYF. The CDR3 DNA reads as TGTGCCAGCTCACCTTCGCTGGGAAGGACGGGGAAGACCCAGTACTTC.

The rearrangement uses TRBV7-3 and TRBJ1-2; maybe TRBD1 (5 bases). CDR1 and CDR2 from the germline V gene are SGHTA and FQGTGA. Trimming removed 0 bases from V and 7 bases from J, with 27 bases in between. The CDR3 is 19 residues long. The CDR3 coding sequence is TGTGCCAGCAGCTTAACGGGCCGGGACTGGGGCCGACACGGGGGTGGCTACACCTTC. Its protein product is CASSLTGRDWGRHGGGYTF. The full variable domain, with the rest looked up from reference TRBV7-3 and TRBJ1-2, is GAGVSQTPSNKVTEKGKYVELRCDPISGHTALYWYRQSLGQGPEFLIYFQGTGAADDSGLPNDRFFAVRPEGSVSTLKIQRTERGDSAVYLCASSLTGRDWGRHGGGYTFGSGTRLTVV.

The chain recombines TRBV19 with TRBJ2-2; 9 nucleotides match TRBD2. J gave up 4 bases and V 3 bases, and 3 bases lay outside the gene matches. This CDR3 is 15 amino acids long. From germline, CDR1 is LNHDA and CDR2 SQIVND (reference sequence). The CDR3 spells CASSIGSGSTGELFF. In nucleotides, the CDR3 is TGTGCCAGTAGTATCGGTAGCGGGAGCACCGGGGAGCTGTTTTTT. Full variable domain (remainder filled in from reference TRBV19 and TRBJ2-2): DGGITQSPKYLFRKEGQNVTLSCEQNLNHDAMYWYRQDPGQGLRLIYYSQIVNDFQKGDIAEGYSVSREKKESFPLTVTSAQKNPTAFYLCASSIGSGSTGELFFGEGSRLTVL.

This rearrangement joins TRBV7-3 to TRBJ2-3; TRBD2 matches at 7 bases. From germline, CDR1 is SGHTA and CDR2 FQGTGA. J lost 0 bases, V lost 4 bases, and 4 bases had no gene match. The CDR3 is 15 amino acids. The CDR3 DNA is TGTGCCAGCAGCTCGACTAGCACTAGCACAGATACGCAGTATTTT. Translation gives CASSSTSTSTDTQYF.

The chain has TRBV4-2 and TRBJ2-7; 7 positions agree with TRBD2. Per the germline V gene, CDR1 is LGHNA and CDR2 is YNFKEQ. With 2 bases clipped from V and 2 bases from J, the junction kept 12 bases outside the gene matches. The CDR3 runs 17 residues. Written as DNA, the CDR3 is TGTGCCAGCAGCCAATCCGCCGGGCTAGCGGTAACCTACGAGCAGTACTTC. Its protein is CASSQSAGLAVTYEQYF.

This chain connects TRBV7-2 to TRBJ2-1; 9 bases are shared with TRBD1. The CDR3 consists of 14 residues. Looked up from germline, CDR1 is SGHTA and CDR2 is FQGNSA. V lost 3 bases to trimming and J lost 9 bases; unmatched junction nucleotides: 6. This chain's CDR3 is CASSLGQGSSEQFF. The CDR3 nucleotides read TGTGCCAGCAGCTTGGGACAGGGTAGTAGTGAGCAGTTCTTC.

This chain connects TRBV14 to TRBJ1-2, with D hard to call. V lost 4 bases to trimming and J lost 4 bases, with 13 bases between them. The CDR3 sequence is 14 residues long. Looked up from germline, CDR1 is SGHDN and CDR2 is FVKESK. CDR3 in amino acids: CASSPRLIRYGYTF. CDR3 in DNA: TGTGCCAGCAGCCCGAGACTGATCCGCTATGGCTACACCTTC.

The V gene is TRBV9, the J gene TRBJ2-7; TRBD1 matches 7 bases. There are 16 residues in the CDR3. Per the germline V gene, CDR1 is SGDLS and CDR2 is YYNGEE. The ends lost 7 bases at V and 3 bases at J; junction bases unmatched: 16. DNA of the CDR3: TGTGCCAGCGGGCGACAGGGTGGGTCGGCGTTCTACGAGCAGTACTTC. Translated, it gives CASGRQGGSAFYEQYF.

J is TRBJ2-2 and V is TRBV7-3, with no clear D. Germline V CDR1 and CDR2: SGHTA, FQGTGA. The CDR3 spans 13 residues. Deletions cut 5 bases from V and 2 bases from J, with 6 bases between. CDR3 bases: TGTGCCAGCAGCAAACCCAACACCGGGGAGCTGTTTTTT. This translates into CASSKPNTGELFF.

The chain recombines TRBV7-2 with TRBJ2-5; 10 bases are a match to TRBD1. The CDR3 extends over 14 amino acids. CDR1 SGHTA and CDR2 FQGNSA come from the germline V gene. V trimming: 5 bases; J trimming: 7 bases; junction bases outside the gene matches: 7. CDR3 loop: CASSGDRGPATQYF. CDR3 bases: TGTGCCAGCAGCGGAGACAGGGGGCCAGCGACCCAGTACTTC. Complete variable domain (other parts from reference TRBV7-2 and TRBJ2-5): GAGVSQSPSNKVTEKGKDVELRCDPISGHTALYWYRQSLGQGLEFLIYFQGNSAPDKSGLPSDRFSAERTGGSVSTLTIQRTQQEDSAVYLCASSGDRGPATQYFGPGTRLLVL.

V gene TRBV5-8 combines with J gene TRBJ2-2; D unclear. The germline gives CDR1 SGHTS, CDR2 YDEGEE. V dropped 3 bases and J dropped 3 bases, with 0 bases sitting between them. This CDR3 is 11 amino acids long. CDR3 sequence reads: CASSYTGELFF. The CDR3, as DNA: TGTGCCAGCAGCTACACCGGGGAGCTGTTTTTT.

The rearrangement uses TRBV29-1 and TRBJ2-2; D not certain. The V gene's germline CDR1 is SQVTM and CDR2 ANQGSEA. This CDR3 has 13 residues. Between the trimmed V and J ends, which lost 5 bases and 3 bases, there was a span of 10 bases. The CDR3 nucleotides are TGCAGCGTTAAAGGATCTCACACCGGGGAGCTGTTTTTT. Its protein product is CSVKGSHTGELFF.

The chain is built from TRBV15 and TRBJ1-2; D is perhaps TRBD1 (5 bases). The germline V and J ends were trimmed by 3 bases and 0 bases, with 8 bases remaining between them. Germline CDR1 and CDR2: LNHNV and YYDKDF (reference sequence). This CDR3 comprises 14 residues. This CDR3 reads CATSRDTTNYGYTF. CDR3 in DNA: TGTGCCACCAGCAGGGACACTACTAACTATGGCTACACCTTC.

The chain couples TRBV18 to TRBJ1-2, with D perhaps TRBD1 (5 bases). The CDR3 is 15 residues long. CDR1 is KGHSH and CDR2 is LQKENI in the germline V gene. Trimming stripped 6 bases from V and 3 bases from J, with 17 bases between. The CDR3 protein is CASSPRREGHYGYTF. DNA of the CDR3: TGTGCCAGCTCCCCCCGGAGGGAGGGGCACTATGGCTACACCTTC.

This clone has a handful of counts. J is TRBJ1-1 and V is TRBV7-2; D is uncertain. V was shortened by 2 bases and J by 2 bases, with 9 bases between the two germline ends. The CDR3 consists of 14 residues. Germline CDR1 and CDR2: SGHTA and FQGNSA. CDR3 in DNA: TGTGCCAGCAGCTTATTTGCGGGAAACACTGAAGCTTTCTTT. It specifies CASSLFAGNTEAFF.

This chain joins TRBV18 and TRBJ1-1; maybe TRBD1 (6 bases). This CDR3 has 15 amino acids. V was shortened by 3 bases and J by 4 bases, with 15 bases between the two germline ends. Germline V gene lookup returns CDR1 KGHSH and CDR2 LQKENI. As DNA, the CDR3 is TGTGCCAGCTCACCCCAGACAGGAGGAGGCACTGAAGCTTTCTTT. This translates into CASSPQTGGGTEAFF.